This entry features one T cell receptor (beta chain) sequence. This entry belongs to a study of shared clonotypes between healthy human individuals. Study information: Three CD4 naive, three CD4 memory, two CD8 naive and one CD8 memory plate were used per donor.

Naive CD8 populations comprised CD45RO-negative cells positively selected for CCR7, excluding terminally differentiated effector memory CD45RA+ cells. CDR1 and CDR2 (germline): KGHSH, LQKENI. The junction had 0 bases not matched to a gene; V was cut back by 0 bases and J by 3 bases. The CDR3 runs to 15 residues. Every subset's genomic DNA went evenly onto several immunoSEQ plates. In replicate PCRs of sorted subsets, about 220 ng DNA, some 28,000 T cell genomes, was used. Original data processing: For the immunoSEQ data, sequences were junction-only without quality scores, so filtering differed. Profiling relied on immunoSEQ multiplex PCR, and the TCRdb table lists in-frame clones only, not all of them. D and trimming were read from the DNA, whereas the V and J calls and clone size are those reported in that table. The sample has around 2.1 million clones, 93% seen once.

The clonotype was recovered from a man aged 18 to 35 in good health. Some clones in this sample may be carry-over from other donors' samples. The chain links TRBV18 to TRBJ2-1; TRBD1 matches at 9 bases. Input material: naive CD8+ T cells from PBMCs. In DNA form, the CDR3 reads TGTGCCAGCTCACCACCGGACAGGGGCTACAATGAGCAGTTCTTC. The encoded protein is CASSPPDRGYNEQFF.